The clone carrying this T cell receptor (beta chain) has just a few counts. Libraries were prepared by immunoSEQ multiplex PCR; TCRdb keeps only in-frame clonotypes and omits some of them. The sample yields approximately 580,000 clones, around 82% seen once. The germline V gene has CDR1 SGHRS and CDR2 YFSETQ. V dropped 4 bases and J dropped 2 bases, with 19 bases sitting between them. The CDR3 spans 17 residues. This entry comes from a study of shared T cell receptors in the human thymus. A further study also used this sample, focusing on human thymus T cells. That source reports: The donor group consisted of healthy Finnish infants who were having corrective surgery for congenital heart defects.

The sequence was collected from a boy in the first two years of life with a congenital heart defect. J is TRBJ1-3 and V is TRBV5-1, with a weak D call TRBD1 (6 bases). Input material: thymocytes. This chain's CDR3 is CASSPDAREGAGNTIYF. DNA for the CDR3: TGCGCCAGCAGCCCCGATGCAAGGGAGGGGGCTGGAAACACCATATATTTT.